The entry that follows covers one TCR beta chain sequence. Its cognate antigen is unknown. One end of the junction varies from germline; a read error may be responsible. This sample is part of a study of CD8+CD57+ T cells in acquired aplastic anemia. For the study at large: Sorted cells (CD4+ and CD8+) yielded DNA amounts that averaged approximately 3.2 ug. Around 10 million reads were obtained on average for healthy donor CD4+ cells.

The study profiled TCR beta VDJ and CDR3 using genomic DNA as template. One entry per CDR3 protein, called by TCRdb with MiXCR from the reads. The table shows about 420,000 distinct CDR3 sequences, with around 72% occurring only once. The CDR3 length is 15 residues. Germline V gene lookup returns CDR1 SNHLY and CDR2 FYNNEI. Study-level results: No significant difference in CD8+ Simpson's diversity was found between patients and controls. The number of CD8+ CDR3 sequences shared by patients and controls was roughly 31.

The chain joins TRBV2 to TRBJ1-6; no definite D call. This receptor was taken from a human donor in good health, serving as a control. The sample consisted of sorted CD4+, CD8+, or CD8+CD57+ T cells (not recorded which) from PBMCs. CDR3 sequence reads: CASSQSGRDSSPLHF. CDR3 nucleotides: TGCGCCAGCAGCCAGAGTGGGAGGGATTCTTCGCCCCTCCACTTT.